The next 21 T cell receptor beta chains were all read from a single sample in a study of T cells in Graves' hyperthyroidism and ophthalmopathy. RNA transcripts yielded amplified TCR beta CDR3 regions. HTBI primers drove first-round RT-PCR of the TCR CDR3. TCRdb independently ran MiXCR on the multiplex PCR reads; one entry per CDR3 protein. The data show almost 600,000 distinct CDR3 sequences, approximately 13% seen once. Source material: blood. The receptors stem from a woman aged 25-40 years with Graves' hyperthyroidism that later progressed to Graves' ophthalmopathy.

The chain couples TRBV18 to TRBJ2-1; TRBD1 agrees at 9 bases. The CDR3 extends over 15 amino acids. Germline V lookup: CDR1 KGHSH, CDR2 LQKENI. V dropped 4 bases and J dropped 4; count of bases not matched to a gene: 5. The CDR3 bases are TGTGCCAGCTCACTTACCGGGACAGGGTACAATGAGCAGTTCTTC. Protein sequence: CASSLTGTGYNEQFF.

This clonotype occurred a few times. The genes are TRBV27 and TRBJ2-2, with D unresolved. V was cut by 4 bases and J by 0 bases, with 9 bases left in between. The CDR3 covers 15 residues. Germline loops: CDR1 MNHEY, CDR2 SMNVEV (reference sequence). The chain's CDR3 is CASSYAFANTGELFF. The DNA of the CDR3 is TGTGCCAGCAGTTATGCGTTCGCGAACACCGGGGAGCTGTTTTTT.

The table lists this clonotype with many counts. The chain uses TRBV5-1 and TRBJ1-2, with D perhaps TRBD1 (6 bases). The CDR3 has 16 residues. The V gene's germline CDR1 is SGHRS and CDR2 YFSETQ. With 5 bases removed from V and 8 bases from J, the gap between germline ends came to 25 bases. The CDR3 region has the DNA TGCGCCAGCAGGAAGGAGGAAGACAGGCTGAGCGGGGGCTACACCTTC. It translates to CASRKEEDRLSGGYTF.

The chain employs TRBV27 and TRBJ1-5; D not resolved. Deletions cut 5 bases from V and 3 bases from J, with 14 bases between. This CDR3 region has 15 residues. The germline CDR1 and CDR2 sequences are MNHEY and SMNVEV (reference sequence). CDR3 coding DNA: TGTGCCAGCAGTCCCGGTATAAGGGACAATCAGCCCCAGCATTTT. It specifies CASSPGIRDNQPQHF.

The rearrangement uses TRBV18 and TRBJ2-1; TRBD2 might be the D (6 bases). V was shortened by 4 bases and J by 6 bases, with 13 bases between the two germline ends. The CDR3 runs to 14 residues. Germline CDR1 and CDR2: KGHSH and LQKENI. The CDR3 here is CASSLGSMGNEQFF. The CDR3 nucleotides read TGTGCCAGCTCACTCGGGAGCATGGGCAATGAGCAGTTCTTC.

This clonotype was observed at least ten times. The chain employs TRBV7-9 and TRBJ1-1; tentative D call: TRBD1 (6 bases). This CDR3 is built from 14 residues. The germline V and J ends were trimmed by 4 bases and 0 bases, with 9 bases remaining between them. Germline lookup yields CDR1 SEHNR and CDR2 FQNEAQ (reference sequence). The CDR3 here is CASSSDSMNTEAFF. The CDR3 region has the DNA TGTGCCAGCAGCTCGGACAGCATGAACACTGAAGCTTTCTTT.

Remarks on this clonotype: Possible read error: a much larger clone is one base away. The V call is TRBV30, the J call TRBJ1-2; no definite D call. Trimming stripped 4 bases from V and 8 bases from J, with 23 bases between. Germline V lookup: CDR1 GTSNPN, CDR2 SVGIG (reference sequence). The CDR3 extends over 15 amino acids. The CDR3 spells CAWNPAYRRVLGYTF. In nucleotides, the CDR3 is TGTGCCTGGAATCCCGCCTACCGACGGGTACTGGGCTACACCTTC.

In its sample, this clonotype was seen many times. The J gene is TRBJ1-1, the V gene TRBV7-3, with D possibly TRBD1 on 5 matching bases. Germline CDR1 reads SGHTA; CDR2 reads FQGTGA. The CDR3 contains 15 residues. Trimming took off 5 bases at V and 1 base at J, with 14 bases between the two ends. The CDR3 nucleotides are TGTGCCAGCAGCACTCTCAGGGAAGGGAACACTGAAGCTTTCTTT. This codes for CASSTLREGNTEAFF.

Of note for this clonotype: Given the absence of the conserved phenylalanine or tryptophan at the CDR3 end, a read error is likely. This chain connects TRBV7-2 to TRBJ2-1, with 12 bases that match TRBD2. This CDR3 has 14 amino acids. The J segment lost 4 bases and the V segment lost 6 bases, leaving 1 base of the junction unmatched. Germline V gene lookup returns CDR1 SGHTA and CDR2 FQGNSA. This CDR3 reads CASRTSGSYNEQFS. CDR3 nucleotide sequence: TGTGCCAGCAGGACTAGCGGGAGTTACAATGAGCAGTTCTCC.

This clonotype has ten or more counts. The chain couples TRBV19 to TRBJ1-1; D remains ambiguous. This CDR3 is 13 amino acids long. Looked up from germline, CDR1 is LNHDA and CDR2 is SQIVND (reference sequence). Trimming pared 3 bases from V and 6 bases from J, leaving 11 bases between. In DNA, the CDR3 is TGTGCCAGTAGTATTGGGGAGGACGCTGAAGCTTTCTTT. The encoded protein is CASSIGEDAEAFF.

This clonotype occurred many times. The chain recombines TRBV9 with TRBJ2-5; tentative D call: TRBD2 (5 bases). There are 15 residues in the CDR3. The ends were cut back, 4 bases at V and 2 bases at J, with 15 bases in the middle. Per germline, CDR1 SGDLS and CDR2 YYNGEE. CDR3 in DNA: TGTGCCAGCAGCTCGGGGTTCACGGGGCAAGAGACCCAGTACTTC. Protein product: CASSSGFTGQETQYF.

This clonotype showed up just a few times. This chain links TRBV4-1 with TRBJ1-2; a possible D gene is TRBD1 (5 bases). V gave up 3 bases and J gave up 4 bases, with 15 bases separating them. Germline lookup yields CDR1 MGHRA and CDR2 YSYEKL. The CDR3 sequence is 15 residues long. The CDR3 here is CASSQQSGWFYGYTF. CDR3 nucleotides: TGCGCCAGCAGCCAGCAATCAGGGTGGTTCTATGGCTACACCTTC.

The table lists this clonotype with a few counts. The V gene is TRBV6-1, the J gene TRBJ2-3; D gene uncertain. The CDR3 has 14 residues. The V end lost 7 bases, the J end lost 2 bases, and 13 bases lay between the germline ends. Germline V CDR1 and CDR2: MNHNS, SASEGT. CDR3 in DNA: TGTGCCAGCACCTACTGGCAGGCCACAGATACGCAGTATTTT. It codes for CASTYWQATDTQYF.

This clonotype was recorded many times. A much more abundant neighbour one base away suggests this may be a read error. V usage is TRBV11-2 and J usage is TRBJ2-7; D may correspond to TRBD1 or TRBD2 (5 bases each). V was pared by 4 bases and J by 2 bases, with 6 bases between. CDR3 size: 12 residues. CDR1 SGHAT and CDR2 FQNNGV come from the germline V gene. The chain's CDR3 is CASSWDPYEQYF. The CDR3, as DNA: TGTGCCAGCAGCTGGGACCCCTACGAGCAGTACTTC.

Many counts were recorded for this clonotype. This CDR3 is CASSFSGHSNYGYTF. In DNA form, the CDR3 reads TGTGCCAGCAGTTTTAGTGGACACAGTAACTATGGCTACACCTTC. The genes are TRBV27 and TRBJ1-2; D is perhaps TRBD1 (5 bases). Germline CDR1 reads MNHEY; CDR2 reads SMNVEV (reference sequence). The CDR3 loop spans 15 amino acids. V was pared by 3 bases and J by 1 base, with 12 bases between.

This clonotype was seen ten or more times. DNA of the CDR3: TGTGCCAGCAGTCTTATGGGACTAGCGGGGGGCTACAATGAGCAGTTCTTC. It encodes CASSLMGLAGGYNEQFF. This chain connects TRBV28 to TRBJ2-1, with 15 bases fitting TRBD2. CDR1 is MDHEN, CDR2 SYDVKM, per germline. This CDR3 spans 17 amino acids. J gave up 3 bases and V 5 bases, and 5 bases lay outside the gene matches. The complete variable domain, with remaining parts taken from reference TRBV28 and TRBJ2-1, reads DVKVTQSSRYLVKRTGEKVFLECVQDMDHENMFWYRQDPGLGLRLIYFSYDVKMKEKGDIPEGYSVSREKKERFSLILESASTNQTSMYLCASSLMGLAGGYNEQFFGPGTRLTVL.

This clonotype has a count of ten or more. J is TRBJ2-3 and V is TRBV18; D call uncertain. In germline, CDR1 is KGHSH, CDR2 LQKENI. CDR3 length: 15 residues. The V and J ends lost 3 bases and 2 bases respectively, with 12 bases between them. CDR3 DNA sequence: TGTGCCAGCTCACCGATAGTTGGGATCACAGATACGCAGTATTTT. Encoded protein: CASSPIVGITDTQYF.

This clonotype came up many times. The chain carries TRBV6-1 and TRBJ1-6; unclear D gene. V was clipped by 7 bases and J by 7 bases, with 14 bases between them. This CDR3 region has 14 residues. The germline V gene has CDR1 MNHNS and CDR2 SASEGT. The CDR3 spells CASTKLGWNSPLHF. CDR3 nucleotide sequence: TGTGCCAGCACTAAACTCGGGTGGAATTCACCCCTCCACTTT.

Ten or more counts support this clonotype. The chain employs TRBV20-1 and TRBJ2-3; 13 bases fit TRBD2. V lost 5 bases and J lost 3; bases outside the gene matches: 5. The CDR3 has 15 residues. The germline CDR1 and CDR2 sequences are DFQATT and SNEGSKA (reference sequence). CDR3 in DNA: TGCAGTGCTTGGACTAGCGGGAGTAGTACAGATACGCAGTATTTT. Translating gives CSAWTSGSSTDTQYF.

For this clonotype: This may stem from a read error, because a much larger clone lies one nucleotide away. The chain uses TRBV7-8 and TRBJ2-2; 10 bases fit TRBD2. CDR1 and CDR2 from the germline V gene are SGHVS and FQNEAQ. This CDR3 contains 16 residues. CDR3 loop: CAGSPGTSAFTGELFF. The DNA of the CDR3 is TGTGCCGGCAGCCCCGGGACTAGCGCATTCACCGGGGAGCTGTTTTTT.

This clonotype was observed at least ten times. The chain recombines TRBV24-1 with TRBJ2-5; 11 positions agree with TRBD2. CDR3 length: 16 amino acids. Trimming cost V 5 bases and J 1 base; bases outside gene matches: 5. CDR1 is KGHDR, CDR2 SFDVKD, per germline. The chain's CDR3 is CATSVMGLAAQETQYF. The CDR3, as DNA: TGTGCCACCAGTGTAATGGGACTAGCGGCCCAAGAGACCCAGTACTTC.